This T cell receptor beta chain is from a study of blood T cell repertoires in COVID-19. Looking at the study overall: In each case, the material was cDNA or gDNA derived from T cells, B-cell-depleted T cells, or PBMCs.

As processed by the authors: Reference gene primers were amplified, and this amplification served to estimate nucleated cell counts. TCRdb's table, derived via immunoSEQ multiplex PCR, lists solely in-frame clones and lacks some. D and trimming come from the DNA, and the V and J calls and clone size come from that table. This table has tens of thousands of clones, under 85% appearing once. The germline CDR1 and CDR2 sequences are MGHRA and YSYEKL. The V end was cut by 4 bases, the J end by 4 bases, with 11 bases between. This CDR3 has 14 amino acids. This TCR came from a woman of 80 years or more with acute or convalescent COVID-19. Sequenced sample: peripheral blood. The chain recombines TRBV4-1 with TRBJ1-5; tentative D call: TRBD1 (6 bases). This chain's CDR3 is CASSLKGTNQPQHF. The CDR3 nucleotides read TGCGCCAGCAGCCTAAAAGGGACAAATCAGCCCCAGCATTTT.